The clone carrying this TCR beta chain was counted only a few times. V dropped 10 bases and J dropped 2 bases, with 15 bases sitting between them. Germline assignment: CDR1 ENHRY and CDR2 SYGVKD. The CDR3 runs to 13 residues. Researchers took RNA transcripts and amplified TCR beta CDR3 regions from them. First-round RT-PCR with HTBI primers preceded a second-round multiplex PCR. TCRdb called the multiplex PCR reads again in MiXCR, with one record for every CDR3 protein. The sample holds about 220,000 distinct CDR3 sequences, roughly 21% seen once. The data belong to a study of Graves' ophthalmopathy and Graves' hyperthyroidism. Study as a whole: Peripheral blood (taken before any treatment) was collected at initial diagnosis.

This clonotype was sampled from a woman aged 50 to 60 with Graves' ophthalmopathy. J is TRBJ2-7 and V is TRBV10-3; D perhaps matches TRBD1 (6 bases). What was sequenced was peripheral blood. CDR3: CATGAGDTYEQYF. For the CDR3, the DNA is TGTGCCACCGGCGCAGGGGACACCTACGAGCAGTACTTC.